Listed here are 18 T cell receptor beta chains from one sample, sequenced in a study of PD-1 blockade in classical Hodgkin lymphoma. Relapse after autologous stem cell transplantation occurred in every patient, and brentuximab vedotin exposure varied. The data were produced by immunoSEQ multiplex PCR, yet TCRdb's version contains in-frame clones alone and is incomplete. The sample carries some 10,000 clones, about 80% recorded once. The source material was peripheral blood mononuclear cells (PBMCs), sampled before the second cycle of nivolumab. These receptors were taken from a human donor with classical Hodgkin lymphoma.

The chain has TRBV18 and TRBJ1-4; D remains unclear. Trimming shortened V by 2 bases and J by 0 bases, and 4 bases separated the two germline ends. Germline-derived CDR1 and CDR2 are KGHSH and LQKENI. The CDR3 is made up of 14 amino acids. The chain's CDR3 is CASSPFATNEKLFF. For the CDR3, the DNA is TGTGCCAGCTCACCATTCGCAACTAATGAAAAACTGTTTTTT.

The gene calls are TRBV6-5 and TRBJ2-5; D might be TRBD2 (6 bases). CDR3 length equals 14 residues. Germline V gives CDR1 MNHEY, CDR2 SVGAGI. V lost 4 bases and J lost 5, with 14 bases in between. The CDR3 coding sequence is TGTGCCAGCAGTTGCTCGGAGGGGACGGAGACCCAGTACTTC. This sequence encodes CASSCSEGTETQYF.

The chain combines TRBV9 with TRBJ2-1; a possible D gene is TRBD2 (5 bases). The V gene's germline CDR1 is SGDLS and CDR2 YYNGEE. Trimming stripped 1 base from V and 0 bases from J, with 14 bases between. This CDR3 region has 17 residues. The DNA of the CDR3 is TGTGCCAGCAGCGTATCTATAGCGCTGAGCTCCTACAATGAGCAGTTCTTC. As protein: CASSVSIALSSYNEQFF.

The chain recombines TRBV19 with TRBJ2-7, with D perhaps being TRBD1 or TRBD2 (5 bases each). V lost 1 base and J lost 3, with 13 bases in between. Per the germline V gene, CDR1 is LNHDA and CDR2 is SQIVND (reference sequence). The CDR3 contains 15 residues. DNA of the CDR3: TGTGCCAGTAGTATAGTCGAACTGGGACGCTACGAGCAGTACTTC. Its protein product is CASSIVELGRYEQYF.

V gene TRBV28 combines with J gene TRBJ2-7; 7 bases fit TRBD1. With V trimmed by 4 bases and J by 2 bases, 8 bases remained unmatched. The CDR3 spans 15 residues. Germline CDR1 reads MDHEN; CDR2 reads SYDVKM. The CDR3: CASSSRTGTAYEQYF. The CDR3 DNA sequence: TGTGCCAGCAGTTCCCGGACAGGTACAGCCTACGAGCAGTACTTC.

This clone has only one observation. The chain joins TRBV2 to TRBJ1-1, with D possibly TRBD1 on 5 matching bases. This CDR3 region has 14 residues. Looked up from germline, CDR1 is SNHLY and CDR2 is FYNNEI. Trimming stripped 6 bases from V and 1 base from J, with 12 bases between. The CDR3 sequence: CASSPYTGNTEAFF. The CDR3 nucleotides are TGTGCCAGCAGCCCCTATACAGGGAACACTGAAGCTTTCTTT.

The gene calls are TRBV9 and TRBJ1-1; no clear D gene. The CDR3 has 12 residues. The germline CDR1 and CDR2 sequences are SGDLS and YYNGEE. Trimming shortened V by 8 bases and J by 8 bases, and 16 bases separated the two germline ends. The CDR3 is CARRVWEQEAFF. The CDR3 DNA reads TGTGCCAGACGGGTTTGGGAACAAGAAGCTTTCTTT.

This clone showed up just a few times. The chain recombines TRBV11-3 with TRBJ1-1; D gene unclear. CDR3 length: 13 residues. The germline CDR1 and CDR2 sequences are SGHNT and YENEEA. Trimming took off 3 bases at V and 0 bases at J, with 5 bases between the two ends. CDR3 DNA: TGTGCCAGCAGCTTCGAGGTGAACACTGAAGCTTTCTTT. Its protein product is CASSFEVNTEAFF. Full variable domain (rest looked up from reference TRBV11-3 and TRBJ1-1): EAGVVQSPRYKIIEKKQPVAFWCNPISGHNTLYWYLQNLGQGPELLIRYENEEAVDDSQLPKDRFSAERLKGVDSTLKIQPAELGDSAVYLCASSFEVNTEAFFGQGTRLTVV.

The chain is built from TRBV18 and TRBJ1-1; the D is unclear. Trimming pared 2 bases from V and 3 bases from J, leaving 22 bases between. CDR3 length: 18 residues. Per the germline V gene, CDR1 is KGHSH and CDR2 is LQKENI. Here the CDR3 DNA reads TGTGCCAGCTCACCAGAAGGCGGGGAGAGCGTATTCGACACTGAAGCTTTCTTT. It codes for CASSPEGGESVFDTEAFF. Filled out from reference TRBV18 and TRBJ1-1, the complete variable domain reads NAGVMQNPRHLVRRRGQEARLRCSPMKGHSHVYWYRQLPEEGLKFMVYLQKENIIDESGMPKERFSAEFPKEGPSILRIQQVVRGDSAAYFCASSPEGGESVFDTEAFFGQGTRLTVV.

The CDR3 nucleotides read TGTGCCAGCAGCCTGGGACCATCACCCGGGGAGCTGTTTTTT. Encoded protein: CASSLGPSPGELFF. V is TRBV7-9 and J is TRBJ2-2, with D perhaps given as TRBD1 or TRBD2 (5 bases each). CDR3 length: 14 amino acids. Between the trimmed V and J ends, which lost 5 bases and 6 bases, there was a span of 13 bases. CDR1 SEHNR and CDR2 FQNEAQ come from the germline V gene (reference sequence).

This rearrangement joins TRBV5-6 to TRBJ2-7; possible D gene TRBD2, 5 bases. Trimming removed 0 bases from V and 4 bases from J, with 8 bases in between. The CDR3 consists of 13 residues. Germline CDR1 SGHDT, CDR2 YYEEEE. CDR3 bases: TGTGCCAGCAGCTTGGGGGAGCTGTACGAGCAGTACTTC. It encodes CASSLGELYEQYF.

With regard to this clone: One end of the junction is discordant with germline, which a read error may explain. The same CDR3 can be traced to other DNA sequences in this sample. CDR3 sequence: CASSRGQATDTQYF. DNA for the CDR3: TGTGCCAGTAGTAGGGGACAGGCCACAGATACACAGTATTTT. This chain uses TRBV19 with TRBJ2-3, with 8 bases that match TRBD1. This CDR3 contains 14 residues. In germline, CDR1 is LNHDA, CDR2 SQIVND (reference sequence).

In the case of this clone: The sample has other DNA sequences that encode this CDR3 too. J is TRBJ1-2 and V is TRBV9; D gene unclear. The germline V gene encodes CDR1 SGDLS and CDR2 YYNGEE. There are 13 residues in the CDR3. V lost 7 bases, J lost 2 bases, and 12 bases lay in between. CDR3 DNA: TGTGCCAGCCTCCCGGACGTGAACTATGGCTACACCTTC. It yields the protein CASLPDVNYGYTF.

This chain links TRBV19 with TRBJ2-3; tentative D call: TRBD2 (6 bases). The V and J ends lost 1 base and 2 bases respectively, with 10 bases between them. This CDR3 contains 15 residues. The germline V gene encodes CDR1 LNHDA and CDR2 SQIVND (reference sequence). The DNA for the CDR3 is TGTGCCAGTAGTATAGGGGAGGCATACACAGATACGCAGTATTTT. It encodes CASSIGEAYTDTQYF.

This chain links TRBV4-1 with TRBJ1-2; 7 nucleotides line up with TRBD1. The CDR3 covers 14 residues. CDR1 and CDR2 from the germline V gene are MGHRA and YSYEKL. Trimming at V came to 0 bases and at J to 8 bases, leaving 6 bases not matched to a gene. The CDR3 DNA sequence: TGCGCCAGCAGCCAAGATGACAGGGAGGACGGCTACACCTTC. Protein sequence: CASSQDDREDGYTF.

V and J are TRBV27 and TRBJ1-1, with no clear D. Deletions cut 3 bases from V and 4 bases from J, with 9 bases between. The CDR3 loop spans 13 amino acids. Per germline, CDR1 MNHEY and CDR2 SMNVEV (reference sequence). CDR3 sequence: CASSLVLGTEAFF. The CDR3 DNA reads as TGTGCCAGCAGTTTGGTTCTGGGCACTGAAGCTTTCTTT.

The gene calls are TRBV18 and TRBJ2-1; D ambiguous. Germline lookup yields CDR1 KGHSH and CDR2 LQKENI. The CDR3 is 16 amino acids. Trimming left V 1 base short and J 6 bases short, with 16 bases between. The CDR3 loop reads CASSPLRGVPANEQFF. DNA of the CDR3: TGTGCCAGCTCACCACTCCGCGGAGTACCAGCCAATGAGCAGTTCTTC.

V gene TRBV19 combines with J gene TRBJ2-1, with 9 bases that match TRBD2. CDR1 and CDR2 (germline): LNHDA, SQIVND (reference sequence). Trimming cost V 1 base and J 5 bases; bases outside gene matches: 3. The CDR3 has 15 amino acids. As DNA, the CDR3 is TGTGCCAGTAGTATAGGTAGCGGGAGTCACAATGAGCAGTTCTTC. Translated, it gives CASSIGSGSHNEQFF.